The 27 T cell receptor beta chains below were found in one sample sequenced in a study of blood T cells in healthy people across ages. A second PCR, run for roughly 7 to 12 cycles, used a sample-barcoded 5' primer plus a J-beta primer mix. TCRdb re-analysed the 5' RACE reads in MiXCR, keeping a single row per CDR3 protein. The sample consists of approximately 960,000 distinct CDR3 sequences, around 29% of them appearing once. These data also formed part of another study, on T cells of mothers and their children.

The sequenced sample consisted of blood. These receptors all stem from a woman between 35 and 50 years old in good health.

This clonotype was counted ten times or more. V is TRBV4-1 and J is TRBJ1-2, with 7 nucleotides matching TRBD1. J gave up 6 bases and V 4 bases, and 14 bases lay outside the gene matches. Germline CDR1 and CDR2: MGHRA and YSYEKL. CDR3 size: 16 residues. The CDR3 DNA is TGCGCCAGCAGCCCCACCCTGCACAGGGGAGGCGATGGCTACACCTTC. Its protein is CASSPTLHRGGDGYTF.

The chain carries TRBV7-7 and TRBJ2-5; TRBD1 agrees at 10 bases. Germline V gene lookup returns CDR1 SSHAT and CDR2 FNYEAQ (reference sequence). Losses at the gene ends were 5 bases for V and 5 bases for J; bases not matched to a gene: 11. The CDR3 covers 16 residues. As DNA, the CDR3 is TGTGCCAGCAGCGGCAGGGGGACAGGGGACGGGGAGACCCAGTACTTC. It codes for CASSGRGTGDGETQYF.

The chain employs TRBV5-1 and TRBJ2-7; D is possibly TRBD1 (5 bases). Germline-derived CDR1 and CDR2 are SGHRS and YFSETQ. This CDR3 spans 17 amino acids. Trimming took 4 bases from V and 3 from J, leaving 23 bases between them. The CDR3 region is CASSLRQTDVVYYEQYF. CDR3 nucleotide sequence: TGCGCCAGCAGCCTGAGACAGACGGACGTGGTGTACTACGAGCAGTACTTC.

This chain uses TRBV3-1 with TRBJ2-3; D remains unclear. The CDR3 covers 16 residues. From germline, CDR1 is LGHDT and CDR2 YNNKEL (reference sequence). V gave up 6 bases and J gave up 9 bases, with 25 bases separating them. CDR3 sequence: CASSEISGQRSSTQYF. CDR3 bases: TGTGCCAGCAGTGAGATTTCGGGTCAGCGATCCAGCACGCAGTATTTT.

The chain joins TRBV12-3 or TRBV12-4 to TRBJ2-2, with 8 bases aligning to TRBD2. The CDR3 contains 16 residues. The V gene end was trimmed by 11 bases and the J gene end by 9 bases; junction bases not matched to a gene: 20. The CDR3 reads CAGTQGGGRARRELFF. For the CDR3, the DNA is TGTGCCGGCACTCAAGGCGGGGGGAGAGCTAGGAGGGAGCTGTTTTTT.

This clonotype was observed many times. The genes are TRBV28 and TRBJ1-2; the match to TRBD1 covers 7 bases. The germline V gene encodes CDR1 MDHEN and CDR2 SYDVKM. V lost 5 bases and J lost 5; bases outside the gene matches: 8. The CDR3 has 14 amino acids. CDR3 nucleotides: TGTGCCAGCAGTCCCCCGCAGGGGGGGTATGGCTACACCTTC. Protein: CASSPPQGGYGYTF.

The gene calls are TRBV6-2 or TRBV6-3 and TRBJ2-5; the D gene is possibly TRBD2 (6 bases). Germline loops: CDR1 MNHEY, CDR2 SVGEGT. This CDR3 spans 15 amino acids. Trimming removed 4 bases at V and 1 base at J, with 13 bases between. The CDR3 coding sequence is TGTGCCAGCAGTTGGCCGGGGGACTTCCAAGAGACCCAGTACTTC. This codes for CASSWPGDFQETQYF.

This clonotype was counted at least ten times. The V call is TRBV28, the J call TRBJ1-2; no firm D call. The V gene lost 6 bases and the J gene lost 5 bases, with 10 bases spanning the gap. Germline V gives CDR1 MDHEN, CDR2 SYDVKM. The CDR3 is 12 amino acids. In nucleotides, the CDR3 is TGTGCCAGCAGCCCTGCCAGATATGGCTACACCTTC. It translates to CASSPARYGYTF.

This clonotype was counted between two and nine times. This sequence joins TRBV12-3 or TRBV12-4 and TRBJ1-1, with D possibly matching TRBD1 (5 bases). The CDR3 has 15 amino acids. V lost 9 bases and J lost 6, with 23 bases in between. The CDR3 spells CARGARQAFVAEAFF. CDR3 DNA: TGTGCCAGAGGGGCGAGGCAGGCTTTCGTCGCTGAAGCTTTCTTT.

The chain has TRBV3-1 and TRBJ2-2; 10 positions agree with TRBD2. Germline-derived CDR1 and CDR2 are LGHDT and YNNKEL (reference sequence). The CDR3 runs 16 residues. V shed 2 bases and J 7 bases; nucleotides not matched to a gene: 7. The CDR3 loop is CASSQQSGGAFGELFF. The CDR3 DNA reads TGTGCCAGCAGCCAACAAAGCGGGGGGGCCTTCGGGGAGCTGTTTTTT.

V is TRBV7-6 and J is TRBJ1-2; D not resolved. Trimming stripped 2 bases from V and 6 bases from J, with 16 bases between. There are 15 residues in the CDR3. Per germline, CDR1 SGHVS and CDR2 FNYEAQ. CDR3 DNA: TGTGCCAGCAGCTTATTAGGTGGAGAGGGCGATGGCTACACCTTC. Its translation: CASSLLGGEGDGYTF.

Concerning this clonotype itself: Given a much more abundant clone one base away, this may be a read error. In nucleotides, the CDR3 is TGCAGCGCCTTGGAGGACACAAGGGAGACCCAGTACTTC. Translating it yields CSALEDTRETQYF. This chain connects TRBV29-1 to TRBJ2-5; the D gene could be TRBD1 or TRBD2 (5 bases each). This CDR3 spans 13 amino acids. Trimming removed 7 bases at V and 5 bases at J, with 17 bases between. Germline V CDR1 and CDR2: SQVTM, ANQGSEA. Based on the CDR3 plus reference TRBV29-1 and TRBJ2-5, the full variable domain is SAVISQKPSRDICQRGTSLTIQCQVDSQVTMMFWYRQQPGQSLTLIATANQGSEATYESGFVIDKFPISRPNLTFSTLTVSNMSPEDSSIYLCSALEDTRETQYFGPGTRLLVL.

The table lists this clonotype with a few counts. The CDR3 region is CASRVREVYGYTF. Written as DNA, the CDR3 is TGTGCCAGCAGAGTGCGTGAAGTCTATGGCTACACCTTC. The chain carries TRBV28 and TRBJ1-2; no clear D gene. This CDR3 has 13 amino acids. Germline V gives CDR1 MDHEN, CDR2 SYDVKM. V was trimmed by 6 bases and J by 4 bases, leaving 12 bases between them.

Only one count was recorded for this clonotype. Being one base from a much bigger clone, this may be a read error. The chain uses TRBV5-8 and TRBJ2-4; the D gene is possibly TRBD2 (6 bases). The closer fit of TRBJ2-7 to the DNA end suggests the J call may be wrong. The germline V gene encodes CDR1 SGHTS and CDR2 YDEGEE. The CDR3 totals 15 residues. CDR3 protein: CASSLLSGDCVEQYF. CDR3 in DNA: TGTGCCAGCAGCTTGTTGTCGGGAGATTGCGTCGAGCAGTACTTC.

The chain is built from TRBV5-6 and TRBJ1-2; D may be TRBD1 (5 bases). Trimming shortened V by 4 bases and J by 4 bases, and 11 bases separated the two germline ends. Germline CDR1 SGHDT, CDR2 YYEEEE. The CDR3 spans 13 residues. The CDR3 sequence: CASSQGHTYGYTF. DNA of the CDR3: TGTGCCAGCAGCCAAGGACACACCTATGGCTACACCTTC. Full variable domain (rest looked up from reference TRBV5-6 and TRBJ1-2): DAGVTQSPTHLIKTRGQQVTLRCSPKSGHDTVSWYQQALGQGPQFIFQYYEEEERQRGNFPDRFSGHQFPNYSSELNVNALLLGDSALYLCASSQGHTYGYTFGSGTRLTVV.

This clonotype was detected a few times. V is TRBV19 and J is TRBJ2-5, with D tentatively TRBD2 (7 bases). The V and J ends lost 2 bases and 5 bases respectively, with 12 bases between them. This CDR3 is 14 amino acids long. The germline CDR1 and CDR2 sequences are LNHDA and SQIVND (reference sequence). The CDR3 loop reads CASSITGGEETQYF. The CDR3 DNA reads TGTGCCAGTAGTATAACGGGGGGCGAGGAGACCCAGTACTTC.

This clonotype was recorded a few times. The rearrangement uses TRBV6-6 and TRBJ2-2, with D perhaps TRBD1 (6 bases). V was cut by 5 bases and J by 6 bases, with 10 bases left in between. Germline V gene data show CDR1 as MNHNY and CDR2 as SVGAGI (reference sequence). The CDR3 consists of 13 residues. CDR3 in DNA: TGTGCCAGCAGTAGCAACAGGGCCGGGGAGCTGTTTTTT. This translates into CASSSNRAGELFF.

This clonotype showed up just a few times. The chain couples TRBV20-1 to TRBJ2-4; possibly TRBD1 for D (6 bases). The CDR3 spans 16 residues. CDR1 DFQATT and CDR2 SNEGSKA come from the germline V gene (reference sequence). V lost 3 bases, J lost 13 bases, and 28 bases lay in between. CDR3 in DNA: TGCAGTGCTAGTCTTTTTCGCAGGGGATGGGACAATGAGCAGTACTTC. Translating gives CSASLFRRGWDNEQYF.

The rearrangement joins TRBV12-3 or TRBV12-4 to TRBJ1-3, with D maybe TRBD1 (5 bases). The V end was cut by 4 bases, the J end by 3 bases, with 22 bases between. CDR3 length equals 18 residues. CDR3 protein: CASSSSHGVVRGGNTIYF. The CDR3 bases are TGTGCCAGCAGTTCCTCACACGGGGTCGTAAGGGGTGGAAACACCATATATTTT.

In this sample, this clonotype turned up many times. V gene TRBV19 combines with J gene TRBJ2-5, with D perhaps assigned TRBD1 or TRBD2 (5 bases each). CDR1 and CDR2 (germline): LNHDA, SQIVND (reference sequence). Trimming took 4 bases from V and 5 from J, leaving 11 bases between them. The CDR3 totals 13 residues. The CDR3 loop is CASSTGRTETQYF. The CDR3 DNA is TGTGCCAGTAGTACGGGGCGTACGGAGACCCAGTACTTC.

The DNA of the CDR3 is TGTGCCAGCAGCCCCCCAGGGCGTTTGAACACTGAAGCTTTCTTT. This translates into CASSPPGRLNTEAFF. This chain connects TRBV7-9 to TRBJ1-1, with a possible D match to TRBD1 (5 bases). V was cut by 5 bases and J by 0 bases, with 13 bases left in between. Germline V gene sequence: CDR1 SEHNR, CDR2 FQNEAQ (reference sequence). The CDR3 sequence is 15 residues long. Based on the CDR3 plus reference TRBV7-9 and TRBJ1-1, the full variable domain is DTGVSQNPRHKITKRGQNVTFRCDPISEHNRLYWYRQTLGQGPEFLTYFQNEAQLEKSRLLSDRFSAERPKGSFSTLEIQRTEQGDSAMYLCASSPPGRLNTEAFFGQGTRLTVV.

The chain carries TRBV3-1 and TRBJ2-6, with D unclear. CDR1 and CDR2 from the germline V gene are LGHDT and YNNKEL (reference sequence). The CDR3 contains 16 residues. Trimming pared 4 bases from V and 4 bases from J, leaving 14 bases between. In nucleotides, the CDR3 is TGTGCCAGCAGCCGATCGTGGGTGTCCGGGGCCAACGTCCTGACTTTC. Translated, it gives CASSRSWVSGANVLTF.

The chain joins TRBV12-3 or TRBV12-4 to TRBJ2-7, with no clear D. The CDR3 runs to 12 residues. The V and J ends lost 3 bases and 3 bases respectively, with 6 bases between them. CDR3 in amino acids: CASSFRLYEQYF. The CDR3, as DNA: TGTGCCAGCAGTTTTCGACTCTACGAGCAGTACTTC.

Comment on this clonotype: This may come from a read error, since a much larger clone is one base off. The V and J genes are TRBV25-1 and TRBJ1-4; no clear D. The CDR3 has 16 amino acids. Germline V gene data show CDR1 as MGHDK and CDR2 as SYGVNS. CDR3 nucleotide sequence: TGTGCCAGCAGTGAAGGCAGGCTTGCAACTAATGAAAAACTGTATTTT. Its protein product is CASSEGRLATNEKLYF.

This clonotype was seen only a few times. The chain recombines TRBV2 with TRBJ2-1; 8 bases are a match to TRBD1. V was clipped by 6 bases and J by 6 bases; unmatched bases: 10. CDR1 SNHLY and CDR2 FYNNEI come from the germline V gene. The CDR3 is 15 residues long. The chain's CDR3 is CASSRLGTGINEQFF. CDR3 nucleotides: TGTGCCAGCAGCCGTCTGGGGACAGGCATCAATGAGCAGTTCTTC.

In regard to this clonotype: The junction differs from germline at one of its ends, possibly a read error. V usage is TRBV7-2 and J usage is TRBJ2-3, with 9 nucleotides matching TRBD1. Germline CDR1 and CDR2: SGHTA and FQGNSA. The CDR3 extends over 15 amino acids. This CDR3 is CASSRRGTGTGTQYF. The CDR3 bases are TGTGCCAGCAGTCGAAGGGGGACAGGGACAGGTACGCAGTATTTT.

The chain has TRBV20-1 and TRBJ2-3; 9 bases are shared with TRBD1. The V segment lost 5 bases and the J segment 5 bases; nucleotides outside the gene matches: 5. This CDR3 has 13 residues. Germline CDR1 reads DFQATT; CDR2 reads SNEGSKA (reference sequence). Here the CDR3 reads CSADRGIIDTQYF. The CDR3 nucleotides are TGCAGTGCTGACAGGGGGATCATAGATACGCAGTATTTT.